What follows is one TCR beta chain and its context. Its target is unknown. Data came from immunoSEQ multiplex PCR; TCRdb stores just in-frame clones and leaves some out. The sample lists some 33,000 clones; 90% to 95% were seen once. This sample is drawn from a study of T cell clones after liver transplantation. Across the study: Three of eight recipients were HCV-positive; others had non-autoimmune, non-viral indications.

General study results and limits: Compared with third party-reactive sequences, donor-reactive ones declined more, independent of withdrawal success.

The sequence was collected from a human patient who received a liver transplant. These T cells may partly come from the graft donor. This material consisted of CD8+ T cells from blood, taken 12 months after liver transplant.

Here the CDR3 reads CSVPARAGELFF. The CDR3 DNA reads as TGCAGCGTCCCCGCACGGGCCGGGGAGCTGTTTTTT. The chain has TRBV29-1 and TRBJ2-2, with no clear D. CDR3 size: 12 residues. The germline gives CDR1 SQVTM, CDR2 ANQGSEA. V lost 6 bases, J lost 6 bases, and 11 bases lay in between.